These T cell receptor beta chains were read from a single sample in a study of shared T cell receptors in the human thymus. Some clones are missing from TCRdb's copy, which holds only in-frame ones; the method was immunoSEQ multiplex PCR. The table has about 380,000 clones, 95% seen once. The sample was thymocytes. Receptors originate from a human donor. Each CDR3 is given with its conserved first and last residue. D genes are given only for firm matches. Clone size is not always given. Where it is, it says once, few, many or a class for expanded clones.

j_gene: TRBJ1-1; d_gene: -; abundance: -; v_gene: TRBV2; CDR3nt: TGTGCCAGCAGTGAAGTGTCTACAGGCAAGAACACTGAAGCTTTCTTT; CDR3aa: CASSEVSTGKNTEAFF
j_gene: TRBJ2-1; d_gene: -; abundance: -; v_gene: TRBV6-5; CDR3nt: TGTGCCAGCGCCTATAGAGGGAGCTCCTACAATGAGCAGTTCTTC; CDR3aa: CASAYRGSSYNEQFF
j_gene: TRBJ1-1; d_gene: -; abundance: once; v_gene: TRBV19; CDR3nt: TGTGCCAGACCTGAAGCTTTCTTT; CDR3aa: CARPEAFF
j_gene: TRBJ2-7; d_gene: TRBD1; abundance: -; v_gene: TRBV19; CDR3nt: TGTGCCGGTACTCGGAGACAGGGCCTTTCCTACGAGCAGTACTTC; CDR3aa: CAGTRRQGLSYEQYF
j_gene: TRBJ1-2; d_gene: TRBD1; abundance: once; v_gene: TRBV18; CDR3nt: TGTGCCAGCTCGCCGAGCCAGGGGGGAGGTGGCTACACCTTC; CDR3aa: CASSPSQGGGGYTF
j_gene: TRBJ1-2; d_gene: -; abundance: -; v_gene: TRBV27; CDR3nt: TGTGCCAGCAGTAACAGGAGGGTAGCTAACTATGGCTACACCTTC; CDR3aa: CASSNRRVANYGYTF
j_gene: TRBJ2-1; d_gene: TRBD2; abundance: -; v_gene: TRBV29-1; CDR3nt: TGCAGCGTAACCGTTAGACTAGCGGTAGATGAGCAGTTCTTC; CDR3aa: CSVTVRLAVDEQFF
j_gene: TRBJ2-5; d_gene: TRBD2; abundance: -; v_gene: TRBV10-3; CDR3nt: TGTGCCATCAGTGAGTCGGGTTTCAGGTGGCTAGCGGGATCGGAGACCCAGTACTTC; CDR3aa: CAISESGFRWLAGSETQYF
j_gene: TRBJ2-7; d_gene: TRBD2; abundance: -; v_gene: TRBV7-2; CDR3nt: TGTGCCAGCAGCTTAAGGGGCGGCGGGAGTGAGTCCGAGCAGTACTTC; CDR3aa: CASSLRGGGSESEQYF
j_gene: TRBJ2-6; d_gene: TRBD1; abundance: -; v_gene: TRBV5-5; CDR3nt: TGTGCCAGCAGCGGGGATTCCGGGACAGGAACGTCTGGGGCCAACGTCCTGACTTTC; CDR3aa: CASSGDSGTGTSGANVLTF
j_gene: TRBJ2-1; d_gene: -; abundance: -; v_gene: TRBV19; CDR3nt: TGTGCCAGCCGGAAGGGGGAGAGTGACAATGAGCAGTTCTTC; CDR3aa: CASRKGESDNEQFF
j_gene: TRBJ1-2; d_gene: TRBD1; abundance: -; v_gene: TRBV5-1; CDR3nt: TGCGCCAGCAGCTTGGTGGGACAGGGCCGGGCTAACTATGGCTACACCTTC; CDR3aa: CASSLVGQGRANYGYTF
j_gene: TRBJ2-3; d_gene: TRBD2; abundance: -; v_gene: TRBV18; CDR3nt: TGTGCCAGCTCCCTTGCAGCGGGAGGAGAGGATACGCAGTATTTT; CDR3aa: CASSLAAGGEDTQYF
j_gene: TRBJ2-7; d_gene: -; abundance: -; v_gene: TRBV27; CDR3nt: TGTGCCAGCAGTTTAGGCGAGGACGCGGCCTCCTACGAGCAGTACTTC; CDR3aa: CASSLGEDAASYEQYF
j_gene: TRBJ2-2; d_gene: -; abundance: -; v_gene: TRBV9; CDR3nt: TGTGCCAGCAGCGTAGGAGGGGCGAACACCGGGGAGCTGTTTTTT; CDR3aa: CASSVGGANTGELFF
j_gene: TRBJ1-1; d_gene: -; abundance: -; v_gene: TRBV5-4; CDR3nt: TGTGCCAGCAGCAATACCCGGGAAGTGGGGACTGAAGCTTTCTTT; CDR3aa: CASSNTREVGTEAFF
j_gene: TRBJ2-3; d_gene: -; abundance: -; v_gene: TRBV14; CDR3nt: TGTGCCAGCAGCCAAAGCGACTCACTCACAGATACGCAGTATTTT; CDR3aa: CASSQSDSLTDTQYF
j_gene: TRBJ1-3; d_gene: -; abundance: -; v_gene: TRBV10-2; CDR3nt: TGCGCCAGCAGGGGCAAGTCCTCTGGAAACACCATATATTTT; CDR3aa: CASRGKSSGNTIYF
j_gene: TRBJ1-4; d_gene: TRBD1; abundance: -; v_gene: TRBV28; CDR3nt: TGTGCCAGCAGTTGGGGACAGGGACTTGAAAAACTGTTTTTT; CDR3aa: CASSWGQGLEKLFF
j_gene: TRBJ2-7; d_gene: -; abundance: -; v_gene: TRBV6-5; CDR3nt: TGTGCCAGCAGTTACTCCTTGTACTACGAGCAGTACTTC; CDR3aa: CASSYSLYYEQYF
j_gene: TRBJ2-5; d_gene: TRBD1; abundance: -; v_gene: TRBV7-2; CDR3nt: TGTGCCAGCAGCTCGACCTCGGGACAGAAACAAGAGACCCAGTACTTC; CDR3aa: CASSSTSGQKQETQYF
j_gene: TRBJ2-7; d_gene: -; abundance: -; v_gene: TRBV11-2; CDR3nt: TGTGCCAGCAGCTTAGGGGTTGGGCTACGCGAGCAGTACTTC; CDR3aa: CASSLGVGLREQYF
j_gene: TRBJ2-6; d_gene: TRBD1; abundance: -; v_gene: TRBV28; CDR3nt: TGTGCCAGCAGCCGTCGAGGACAGGGGTCCCACTCTGGGGCCAACGTCCTGACTTTC; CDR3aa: CASSRRGQGSHSGANVLTF
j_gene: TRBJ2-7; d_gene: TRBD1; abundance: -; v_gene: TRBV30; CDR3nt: TGTGCCTGGGGGCTTAAGACAGGGCGCGGCTCCTACGAGCAGTACTTC; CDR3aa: CAWGLKTGRGSYEQYF
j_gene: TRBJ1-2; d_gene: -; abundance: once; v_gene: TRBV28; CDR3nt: TGTGCCAGCAGTTTGGGAGCCTATGGCTACACCTTC; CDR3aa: CASSLGAYGYTF
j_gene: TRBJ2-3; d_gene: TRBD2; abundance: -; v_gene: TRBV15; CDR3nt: TGTGCCACCAGCAGAGATGGTTTGGGTCGAGGACTAGTCACAGATACGCAGTATTTT; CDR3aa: CATSRDGLGRGLVTDTQYF
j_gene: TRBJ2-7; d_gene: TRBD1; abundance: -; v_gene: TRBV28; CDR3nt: TGTGCCAGCAGTAAACAGGGGCCTCGGCACGGCGAGCAGTACTTC; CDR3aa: CASSKQGPRHGEQYF
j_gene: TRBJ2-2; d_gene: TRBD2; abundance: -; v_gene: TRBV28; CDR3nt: TGTGCCAGCAGGCTTTGGTTTGTGGGAGGGCCGTCGGGCGGGGAGCTGTTTTTT; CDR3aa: CASRLWFVGGPSGGELFF
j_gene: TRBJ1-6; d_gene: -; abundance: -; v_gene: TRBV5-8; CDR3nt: TGTGCCAGCATCACGAAGAGTCATAATTCACCCCTCCACTTT; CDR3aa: CASITKSHNSPLHF
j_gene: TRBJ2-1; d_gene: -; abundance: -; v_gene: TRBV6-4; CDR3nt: TGTGCCAGCACCCATCGACCTCGCGAGCAGTTCTTC; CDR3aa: CASTHRPREQFF
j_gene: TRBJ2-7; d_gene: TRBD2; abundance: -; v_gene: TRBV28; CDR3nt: TGTGCCAGCAGTCCTAGACTAGCGGGGAGTTACGAGCAGTACTTC; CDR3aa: CASSPRLAGSYEQYF
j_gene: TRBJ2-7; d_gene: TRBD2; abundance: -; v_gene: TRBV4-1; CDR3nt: TGCGCCAGCAGCCAGAGGGCCGGGGAGGGGCACTCCTACGAGCAGTACTTC; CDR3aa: CASSQRAGEGHSYEQYF
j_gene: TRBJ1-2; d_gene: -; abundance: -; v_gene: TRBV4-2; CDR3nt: TGTGCCAGCAGCCAAGGACGGCCGACCTCAAACTATGGCTACACCTTC; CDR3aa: CASSQGRPTSNYGYTF
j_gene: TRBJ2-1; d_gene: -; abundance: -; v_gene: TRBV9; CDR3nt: TGTGCCAGCAGCGTAGAGGGAGACCATCCTAACTCCTACAATGAGCAGTTCTTC; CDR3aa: CASSVEGDHPNSYNEQFF
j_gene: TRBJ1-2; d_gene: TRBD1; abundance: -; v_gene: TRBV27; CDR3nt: TGTGCCAGCAGCAGTAATAGGGGACAGGATGGCTACACCTTC; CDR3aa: CASSSNRGQDGYTF
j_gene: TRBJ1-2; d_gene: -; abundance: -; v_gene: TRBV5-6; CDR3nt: TGTGCCAGCAGCTGCCCCAGGGCTCGGGGCTATGGCTACACCTTC; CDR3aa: CASSCPRARGYGYTF
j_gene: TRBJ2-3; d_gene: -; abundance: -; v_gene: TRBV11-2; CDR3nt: TGTGCCAGCAGCTTAAATGGTAGGGGGAGGGTTGAAGATACGCAGTATTTT; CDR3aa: CASSLNGRGRVEDTQYF
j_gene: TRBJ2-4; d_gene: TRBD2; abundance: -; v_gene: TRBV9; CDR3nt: TGTGCCAGCAGCCCTCAAACTGGGAGGGTTCCCAAAAACATTCAGTACTTC; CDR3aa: CASSPQTGRVPKNIQYF
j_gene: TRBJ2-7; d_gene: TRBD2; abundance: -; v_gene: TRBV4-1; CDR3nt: TGCGCCAGCAGCCAAGGGACGAAAGACCGGGCGGGAGGTCCCTACGAGCAGTACTTC; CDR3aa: CASSQGTKDRAGGPYEQYF
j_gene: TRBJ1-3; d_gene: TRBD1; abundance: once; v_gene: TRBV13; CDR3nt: TGTGCCAGCAGCTTAACTCGGGACAGGGCTCGAAACACCATATATTTT; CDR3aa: CASSLTRDRARNTIYF
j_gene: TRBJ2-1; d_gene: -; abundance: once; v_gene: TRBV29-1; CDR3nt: TGCAGCGTTGAAAGGGAGACCCCCTACAATGAGCAGTTCTTC; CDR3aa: CSVERETPYNEQFF
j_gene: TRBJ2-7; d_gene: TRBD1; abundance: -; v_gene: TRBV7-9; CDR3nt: TGTGCCAGCAGCTTCCCGTCCGGGACAGGGGGATACGAGCAGTACTTC; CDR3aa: CASSFPSGTGGYEQYF
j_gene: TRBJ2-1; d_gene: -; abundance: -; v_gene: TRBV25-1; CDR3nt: TGTGCCAGCAGTGCCGGCCCTTCGGGCTACAATGAGCAGTTCTTC; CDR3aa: CASSAGPSGYNEQFF
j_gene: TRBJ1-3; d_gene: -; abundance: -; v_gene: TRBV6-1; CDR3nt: TGTGCCAGCAGTGAGAGCAGTATACCCAACGGAAACACCATATATTTT; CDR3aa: CASSESSIPNGNTIYF
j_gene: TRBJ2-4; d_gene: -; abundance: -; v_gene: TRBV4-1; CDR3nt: TGCGCCAGCAGCCAAGATATCAGGGTAGGGGCCAAAAACATTCAGTACTTC; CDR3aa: CASSQDIRVGAKNIQYF
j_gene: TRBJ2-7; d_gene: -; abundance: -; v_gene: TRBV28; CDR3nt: TGTGCCAGCAGTGAACGTGGCTACGAGCAGTACTTC; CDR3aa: CASSERGYEQYF